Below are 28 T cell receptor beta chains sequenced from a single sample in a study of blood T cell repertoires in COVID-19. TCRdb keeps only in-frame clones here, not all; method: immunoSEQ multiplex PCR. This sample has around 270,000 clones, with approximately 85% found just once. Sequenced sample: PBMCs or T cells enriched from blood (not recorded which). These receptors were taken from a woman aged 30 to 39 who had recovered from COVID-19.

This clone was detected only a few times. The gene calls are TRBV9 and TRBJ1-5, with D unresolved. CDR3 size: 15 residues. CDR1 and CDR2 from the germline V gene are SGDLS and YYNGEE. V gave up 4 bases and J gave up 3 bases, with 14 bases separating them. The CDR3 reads CASSPHPGANQPQHF. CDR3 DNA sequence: TGTGCCAGCAGCCCCCATCCGGGAGCCAATCAGCCCCAGCATTTT. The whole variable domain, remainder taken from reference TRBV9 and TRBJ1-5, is DSGVTQTPKHLITATGQRVTLRCSPRSGDLSVYWYQQSLDQGLQFLIQYYNGEERAKGNILERFSAQQFPDLHSELNLSSLELGDSALYFCASSPHPGANQPQHFGDGTRLSIL.

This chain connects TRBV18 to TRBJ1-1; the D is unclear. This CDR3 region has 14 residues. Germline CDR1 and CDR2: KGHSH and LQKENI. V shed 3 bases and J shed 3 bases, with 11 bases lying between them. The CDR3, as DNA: TGTGCCAGCTCACCGGGAGTTCAGTACACTGAAGCTTTCTTT. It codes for CASSPGVQYTEAFF.

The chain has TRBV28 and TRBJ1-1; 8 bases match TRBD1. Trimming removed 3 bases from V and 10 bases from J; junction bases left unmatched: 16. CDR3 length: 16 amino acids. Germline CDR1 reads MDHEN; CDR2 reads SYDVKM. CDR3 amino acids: CASSLGAGGSFWGAFF. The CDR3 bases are TGTGCCAGCAGTTTGGGGGCAGGGGGCTCCTTTTGGGGAGCTTTCTTT. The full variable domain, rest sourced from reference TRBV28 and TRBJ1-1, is DVKVTQSSRYLVKRTGEKVFLECVQDMDHENMFWYRQDPGLGLRLIYFSYDVKMKEKGDIPEGYSVSREKKERFSLILESASTNQTSMYLCASSLGAGGSFWGAFFGQGTRLTVV.

The CDR3 DNA is TGTGCCAGCAGCCCCAACTCAAGCGGGAGACGGGATACGCAGTATTTT. Protein: CASSPNSSGRRDTQYF. The genes are TRBV7-3 and TRBJ2-3; 8 nucleotides match TRBD2. The germline CDR1 and CDR2 sequences are SGHTA and FQGTGA. This CDR3 is built from 16 residues. Trimming removed 5 bases from V and 6 bases from J; junction bases left unmatched: 13.

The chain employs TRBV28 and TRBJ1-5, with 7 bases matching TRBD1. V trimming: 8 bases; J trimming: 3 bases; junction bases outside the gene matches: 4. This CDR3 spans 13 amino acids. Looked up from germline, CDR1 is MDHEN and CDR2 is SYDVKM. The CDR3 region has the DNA TGTGCCAGCGGGGGACAGATCAATCAGCCCCAGCATTTT. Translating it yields CASGGQINQPQHF.

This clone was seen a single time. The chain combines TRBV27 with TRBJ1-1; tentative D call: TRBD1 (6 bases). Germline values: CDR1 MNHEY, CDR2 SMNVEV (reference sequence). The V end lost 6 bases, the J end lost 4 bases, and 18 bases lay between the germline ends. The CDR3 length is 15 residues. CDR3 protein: CASSTPQGGVTEAFF. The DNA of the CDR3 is TGTGCCAGCAGCACACCCCAAGGGGGGGTCACTGAAGCTTTCTTT.

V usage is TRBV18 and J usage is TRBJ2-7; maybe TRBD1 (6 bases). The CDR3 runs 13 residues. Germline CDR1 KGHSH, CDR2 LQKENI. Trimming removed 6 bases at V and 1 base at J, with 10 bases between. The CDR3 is CASSRDISYEQYF. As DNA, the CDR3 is TGTGCCAGCTCTCGGGACATATCCTACGAGCAGTACTTC.

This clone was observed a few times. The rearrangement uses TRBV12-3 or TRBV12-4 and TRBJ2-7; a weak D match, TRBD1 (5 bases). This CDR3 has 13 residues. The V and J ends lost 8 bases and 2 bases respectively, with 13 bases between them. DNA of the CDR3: TGTGCCAGCCACCAGGGATGGGCCTACGAGCAGTACTTC. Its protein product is CASHQGWAYEQYF.

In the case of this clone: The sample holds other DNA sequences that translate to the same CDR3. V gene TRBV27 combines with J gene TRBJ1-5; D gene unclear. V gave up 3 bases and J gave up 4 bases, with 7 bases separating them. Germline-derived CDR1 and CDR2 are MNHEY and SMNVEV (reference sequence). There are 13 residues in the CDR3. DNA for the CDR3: TGTGCCAGCAGTTTGTCCGGGAATCAGCCCCAGCATTTT. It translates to CASSLSGNQPQHF.

The DNA for the CDR3 is TGTGCCAGCAGCCCCTTCTGGAGCACTGAAGCTTTCTTT. Residues: CASSPFWSTEAFF. V is TRBV6-5 and J is TRBJ1-1, with D unclear. The V and J ends lost 6 bases and 4 bases respectively, with 12 bases between them. The CDR3 totals 13 residues. Germline V gives CDR1 MNHEY, CDR2 SVGAGI.

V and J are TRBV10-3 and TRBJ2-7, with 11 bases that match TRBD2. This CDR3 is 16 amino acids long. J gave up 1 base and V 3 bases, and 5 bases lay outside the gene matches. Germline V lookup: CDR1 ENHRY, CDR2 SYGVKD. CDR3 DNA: TGTGCCATCAGTGACCCCGGGACTAGCGGTTCCTACGAGCAGTACTTC. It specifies CAISDPGTSGSYEQYF.

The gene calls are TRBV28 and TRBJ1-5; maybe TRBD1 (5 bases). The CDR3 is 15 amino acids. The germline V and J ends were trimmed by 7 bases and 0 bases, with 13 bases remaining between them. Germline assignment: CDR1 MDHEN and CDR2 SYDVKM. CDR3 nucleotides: TGTGCCAGCAATGCCAGGGACTATAGCAATCAGCCCCAGCATTTT. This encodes CASNARDYSNQPQHF. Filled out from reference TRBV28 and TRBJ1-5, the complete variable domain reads DVKVTQSSRYLVKRTGEKVFLECVQDMDHENMFWYRQDPGLGLRLIYFSYDVKMKEKGDIPEGYSVSREKKERFSLILESASTNQTSMYLCASNARDYSNQPQHFGDGTRLSIL.

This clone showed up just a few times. The CDR3 loop reads CASSLARTGENIQYF. CDR3 DNA: TGTGCCAGCAGCTTAGCGAGGACAGGGGAAAACATTCAGTACTTC. This rearrangement joins TRBV7-2 to TRBJ2-4; TRBD1 agrees at 9 bases. Germline-derived CDR1 and CDR2 are SGHTA and FQGNSA. Trimming cost V 0 bases and J 5 bases; bases outside gene matches: 2. CDR3 length: 15 amino acids.

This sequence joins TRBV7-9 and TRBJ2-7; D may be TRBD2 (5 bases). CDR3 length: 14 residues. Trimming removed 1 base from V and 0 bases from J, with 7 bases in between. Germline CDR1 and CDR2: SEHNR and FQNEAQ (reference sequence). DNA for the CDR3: TGTGCCAGCAGCTTAGTAGGACTCTCCTACGAGCAGTACTTC. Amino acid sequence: CASSLVGLSYEQYF.

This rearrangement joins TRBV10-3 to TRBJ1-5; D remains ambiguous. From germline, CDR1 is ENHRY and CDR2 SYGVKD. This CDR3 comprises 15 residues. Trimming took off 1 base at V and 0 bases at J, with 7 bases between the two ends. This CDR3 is CAISEYQYSNQPQHF. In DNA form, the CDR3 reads TGTGCCATCAGTGAGTATCAGTATAGCAATCAGCCCCAGCATTTT.

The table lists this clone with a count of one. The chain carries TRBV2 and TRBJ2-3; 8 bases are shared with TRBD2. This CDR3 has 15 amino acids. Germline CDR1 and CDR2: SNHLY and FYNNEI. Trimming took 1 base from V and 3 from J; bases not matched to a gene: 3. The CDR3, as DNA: TGTGCCAGCAGTGAAGGCGGGGGGAGGACAGATACGCAGTATTTT. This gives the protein CASSEGGGRTDTQYF.

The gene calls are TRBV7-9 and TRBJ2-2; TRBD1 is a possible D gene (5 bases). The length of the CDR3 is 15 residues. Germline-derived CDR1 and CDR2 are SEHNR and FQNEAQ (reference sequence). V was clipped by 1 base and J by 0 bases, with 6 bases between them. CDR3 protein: CASSLEDTNTGELFF. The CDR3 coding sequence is TGTGCCAGCAGCTTAGAGGACACGAACACCGGGGAGCTGTTTTTT.

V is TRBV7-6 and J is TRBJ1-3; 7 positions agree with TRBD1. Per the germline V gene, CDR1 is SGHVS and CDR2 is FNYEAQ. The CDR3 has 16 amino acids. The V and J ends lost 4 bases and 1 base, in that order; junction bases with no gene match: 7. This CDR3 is CASSSRDRSSGNTIYF. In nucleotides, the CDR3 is TGTGCCAGCAGCTCAAGGGACAGATCTTCTGGAAACACCATATATTTT.

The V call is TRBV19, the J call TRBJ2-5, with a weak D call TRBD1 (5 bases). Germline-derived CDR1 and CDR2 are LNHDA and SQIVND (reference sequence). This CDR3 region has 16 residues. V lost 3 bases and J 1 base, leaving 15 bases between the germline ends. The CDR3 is CASSIRGRTAQETQYF. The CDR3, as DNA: TGTGCCAGTAGTATTAGGGGCCGGACGGCCCAAGAGACCCAGTACTTC.

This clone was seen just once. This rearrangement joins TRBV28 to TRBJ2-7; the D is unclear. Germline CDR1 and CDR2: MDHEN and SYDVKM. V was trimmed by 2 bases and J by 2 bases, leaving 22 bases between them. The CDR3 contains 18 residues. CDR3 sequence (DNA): TGTGCCAGCAGTTTAATACCGAGAAAGGAGATATTGCCCTACGAGCAGTACTTC. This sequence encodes CASSLIPRKEILPYEQYF.

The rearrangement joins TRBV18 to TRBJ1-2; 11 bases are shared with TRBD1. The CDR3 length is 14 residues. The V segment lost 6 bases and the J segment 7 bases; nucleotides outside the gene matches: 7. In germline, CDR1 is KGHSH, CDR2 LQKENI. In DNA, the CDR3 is TGTGCCAGCTCTCCGGACAGGGGGCTACGTGGCTACACCTTC. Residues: CASSPDRGLRGYTF.

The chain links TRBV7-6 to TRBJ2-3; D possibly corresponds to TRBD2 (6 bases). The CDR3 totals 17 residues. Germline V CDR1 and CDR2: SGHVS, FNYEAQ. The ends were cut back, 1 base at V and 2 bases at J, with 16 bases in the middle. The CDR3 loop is CASSLDSGGLYTDTQYF. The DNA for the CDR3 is TGTGCCAGCAGCTTAGACAGCGGAGGGTTATACACAGATACGCAGTATTTT.

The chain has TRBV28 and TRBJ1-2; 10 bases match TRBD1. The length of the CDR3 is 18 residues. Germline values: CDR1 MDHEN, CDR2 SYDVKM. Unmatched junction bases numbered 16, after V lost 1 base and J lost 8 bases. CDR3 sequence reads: CASSLSRQGAGTSRGYTF. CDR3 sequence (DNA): TGTGCCAGCAGTTTATCCCGACAGGGGGCGGGGACGTCTAGGGGCTACACCTTC.

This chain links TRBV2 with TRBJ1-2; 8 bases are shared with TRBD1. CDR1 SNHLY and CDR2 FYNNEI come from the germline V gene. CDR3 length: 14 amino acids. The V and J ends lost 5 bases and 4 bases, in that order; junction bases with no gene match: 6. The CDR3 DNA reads TGTGCCAGCAGTTTCAGGGGGCAGGGCTATGGCTACACCTTC. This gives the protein CASSFRGQGYGYTF.

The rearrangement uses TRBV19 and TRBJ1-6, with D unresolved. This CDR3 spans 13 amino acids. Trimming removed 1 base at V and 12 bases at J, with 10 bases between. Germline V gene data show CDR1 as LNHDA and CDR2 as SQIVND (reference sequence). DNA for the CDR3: TGTGCCAGTAGTATAGGCGCCTCTCAACCCCTCCACTTT. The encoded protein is CASSIGASQPLHF.

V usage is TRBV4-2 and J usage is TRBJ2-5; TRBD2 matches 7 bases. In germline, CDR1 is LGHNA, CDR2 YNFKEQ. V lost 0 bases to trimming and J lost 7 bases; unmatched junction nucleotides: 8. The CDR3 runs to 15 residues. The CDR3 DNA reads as TGTGCCAGCAGCCAAGATGGAGGGAGGGAGCGGACCCAGTACTTC. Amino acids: CASSQDGGRERTQYF.

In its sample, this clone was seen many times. CDR3 in amino acids: CASSQEEGAGYNEQFF. In nucleotides, the CDR3 is TGTGCCAGCAGCCAAGAGGAAGGGGCTGGCTACAATGAGCAGTTCTTC. The chain uses TRBV4-2 and TRBJ2-1, with a weak D call TRBD1 (5 bases). This CDR3 contains 16 residues. Germline lookup yields CDR1 LGHNA and CDR2 YNFKEQ. V lost 0 bases to trimming and J lost 3 bases, with 12 bases between them.

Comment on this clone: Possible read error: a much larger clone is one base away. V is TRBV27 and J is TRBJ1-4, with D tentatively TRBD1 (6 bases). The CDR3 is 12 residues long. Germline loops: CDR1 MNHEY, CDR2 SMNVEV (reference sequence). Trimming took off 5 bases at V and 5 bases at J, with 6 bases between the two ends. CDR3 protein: CASSGQNEKLFF. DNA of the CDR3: TGTGCCAGCAGTGGACAGAATGAAAAACTGTTTTTT.